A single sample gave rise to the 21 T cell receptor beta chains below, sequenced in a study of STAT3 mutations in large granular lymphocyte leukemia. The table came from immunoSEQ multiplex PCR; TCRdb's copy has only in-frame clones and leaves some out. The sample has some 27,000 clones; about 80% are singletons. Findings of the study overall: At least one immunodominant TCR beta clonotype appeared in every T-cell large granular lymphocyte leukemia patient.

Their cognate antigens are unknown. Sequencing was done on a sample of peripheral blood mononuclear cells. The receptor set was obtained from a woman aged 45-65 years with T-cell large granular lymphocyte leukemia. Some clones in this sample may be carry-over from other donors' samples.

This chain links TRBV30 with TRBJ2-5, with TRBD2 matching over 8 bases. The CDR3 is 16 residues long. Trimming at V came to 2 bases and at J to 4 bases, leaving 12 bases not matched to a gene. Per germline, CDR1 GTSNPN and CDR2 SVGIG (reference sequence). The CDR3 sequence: CAWSLYDAGGRETQYF. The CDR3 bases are TGTGCCTGGAGTTTGTATGACGCGGGAGGTCGAGAGACCCAGTACTTC. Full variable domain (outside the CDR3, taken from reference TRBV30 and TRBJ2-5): SQTIHQWPATLVQPVGSPLSLECTVEGTSNPNLYWYRQAAGRGLQLLFYSVGIGQISSEVPQNLSASRPQDRQFILSSKKLLLSDSGFYLCAWSLYDAGGRETQYFGPGTRLLVL.

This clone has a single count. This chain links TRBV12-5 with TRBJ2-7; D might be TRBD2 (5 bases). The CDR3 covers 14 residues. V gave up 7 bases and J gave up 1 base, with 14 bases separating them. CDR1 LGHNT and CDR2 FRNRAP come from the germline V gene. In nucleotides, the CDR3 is TGTGCTAGTGCCATCGGACTCAGGTCCTACGAGCAGTACTTC. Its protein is CASAIGLRSYEQYF.

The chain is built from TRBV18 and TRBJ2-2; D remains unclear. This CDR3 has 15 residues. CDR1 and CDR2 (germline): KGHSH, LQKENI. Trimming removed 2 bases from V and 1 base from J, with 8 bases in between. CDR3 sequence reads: CASSPLALNTGELFF. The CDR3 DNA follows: TGTGCCAGCTCACCATTAGCATTGAACACCGGGGAGCTGTTTTTT.

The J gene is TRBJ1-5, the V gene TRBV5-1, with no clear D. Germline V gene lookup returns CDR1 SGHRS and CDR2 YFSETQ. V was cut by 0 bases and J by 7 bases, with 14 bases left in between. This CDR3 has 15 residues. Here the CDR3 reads CASSLEGIREQPQHF. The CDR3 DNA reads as TGCGCCAGCAGCTTGGAAGGGATTCGGGAACAGCCCCAGCATTTT. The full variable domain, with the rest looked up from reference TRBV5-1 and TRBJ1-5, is KAGVTQTPRYLIKTRGQQVTLSCSPISGHRSVSWYQQTPGQGLQFLFEYFSETQRNKGNFPGRFSGRQFSNSRSEMNVSTLELGDSALYLCASSLEGIREQPQHFGDGTRLSIL.

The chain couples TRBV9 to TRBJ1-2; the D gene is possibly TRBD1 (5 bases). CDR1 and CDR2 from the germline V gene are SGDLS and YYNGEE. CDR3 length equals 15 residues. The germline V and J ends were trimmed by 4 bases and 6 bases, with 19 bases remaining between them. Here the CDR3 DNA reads TGTGCCAGCAGCACCGGAGGGGCCTCTGGTCATGGCTACACCTTC. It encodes CASSTGGASGHGYTF.

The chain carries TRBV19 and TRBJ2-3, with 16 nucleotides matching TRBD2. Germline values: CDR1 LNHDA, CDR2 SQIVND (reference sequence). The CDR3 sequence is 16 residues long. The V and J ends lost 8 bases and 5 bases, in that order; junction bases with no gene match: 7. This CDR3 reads CASQPGLAGGQDTQYF. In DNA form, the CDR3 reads TGTGCCAGTCAACCGGGACTAGCGGGAGGGCAAGATACGCAGTATTTT.

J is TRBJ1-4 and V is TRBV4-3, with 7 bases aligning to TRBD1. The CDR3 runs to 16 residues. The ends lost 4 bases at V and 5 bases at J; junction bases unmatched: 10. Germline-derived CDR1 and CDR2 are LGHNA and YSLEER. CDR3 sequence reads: CASSPRGGTENEKLFF. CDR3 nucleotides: TGCGCCAGCAGCCCCCGAGGGGGGACAGAAAATGAAAAACTGTTTTTT.

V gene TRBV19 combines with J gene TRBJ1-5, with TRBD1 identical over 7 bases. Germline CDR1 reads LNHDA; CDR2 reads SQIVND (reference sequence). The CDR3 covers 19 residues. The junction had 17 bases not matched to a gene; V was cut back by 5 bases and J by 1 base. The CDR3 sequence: CASSARDRYDQRSNQPQHF. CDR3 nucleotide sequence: TGTGCCAGTAGTGCTCGGGACAGATACGATCAGAGGAGCAATCAGCCCCAGCATTTT.

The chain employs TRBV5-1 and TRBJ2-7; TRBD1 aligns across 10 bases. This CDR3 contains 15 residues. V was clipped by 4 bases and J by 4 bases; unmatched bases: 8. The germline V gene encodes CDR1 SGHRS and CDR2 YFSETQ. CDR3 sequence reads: CASSPGSGQGYEQYF. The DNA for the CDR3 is TGCGCCAGCAGCCCGGGTTCGGGACAGGGGTACGAGCAGTACTTC.

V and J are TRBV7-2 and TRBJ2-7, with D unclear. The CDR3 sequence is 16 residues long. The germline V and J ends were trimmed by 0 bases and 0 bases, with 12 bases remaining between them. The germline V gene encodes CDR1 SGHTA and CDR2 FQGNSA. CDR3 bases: TGTGCCAGCAGCTTAGCTTTGGGGTCGCTCTCCTACGAGCAGTACTTC. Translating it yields CASSLALGSLSYEQYF. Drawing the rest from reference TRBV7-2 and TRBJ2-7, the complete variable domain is GAGVSQSPSNKVTEKGKDVELRCDPISGHTALYWYRQSLGQGLEFLIYFQGNSAPDKSGLPSDRFSAERTGGSVSTLTIQRTQQEDSAVYLCASSLALGSLSYEQYFGPGTRLTVT.

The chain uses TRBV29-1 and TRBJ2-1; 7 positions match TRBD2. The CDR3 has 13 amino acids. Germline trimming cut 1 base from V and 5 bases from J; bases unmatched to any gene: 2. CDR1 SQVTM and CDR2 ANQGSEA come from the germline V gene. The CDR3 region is CSVEGAGDNEQFF. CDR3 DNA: TGCAGCGTTGAAGGGGCGGGAGACAATGAGCAGTTCTTC.

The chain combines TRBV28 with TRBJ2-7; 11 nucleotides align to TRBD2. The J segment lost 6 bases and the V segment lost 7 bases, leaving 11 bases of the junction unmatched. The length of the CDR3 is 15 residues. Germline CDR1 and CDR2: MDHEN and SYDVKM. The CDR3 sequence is CASTTGGLAGGEQYF. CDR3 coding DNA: TGTGCCAGCACCACTGGAGGTCTAGCGGGAGGCGAGCAGTACTTC. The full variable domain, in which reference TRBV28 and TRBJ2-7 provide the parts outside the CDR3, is DVKVTQSSRYLVKRTGEKVFLECVQDMDHENMFWYRQDPGLGLRLIYFSYDVKMKEKGDIPEGYSVSREKKERFSLILESASTNQTSMYLCASTTGGLAGGEQYFGPGTRLTVT.

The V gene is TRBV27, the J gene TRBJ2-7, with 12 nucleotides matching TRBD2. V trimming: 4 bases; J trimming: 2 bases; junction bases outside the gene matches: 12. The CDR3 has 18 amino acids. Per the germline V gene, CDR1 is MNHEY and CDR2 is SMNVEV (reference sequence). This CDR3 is CASSSYPPTSGGTYEQYF. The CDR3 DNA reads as TGTGCCAGCAGTTCCTACCCCCCGACTAGCGGGGGCACCTACGAGCAGTACTTC.

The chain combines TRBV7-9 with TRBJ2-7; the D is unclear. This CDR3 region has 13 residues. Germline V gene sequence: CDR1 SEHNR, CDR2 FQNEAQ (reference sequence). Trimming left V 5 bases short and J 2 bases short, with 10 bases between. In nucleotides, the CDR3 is TGTGCCAGCAGCCCTAGAGGACCCTACGAGCAGTACTTC. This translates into CASSPRGPYEQYF.

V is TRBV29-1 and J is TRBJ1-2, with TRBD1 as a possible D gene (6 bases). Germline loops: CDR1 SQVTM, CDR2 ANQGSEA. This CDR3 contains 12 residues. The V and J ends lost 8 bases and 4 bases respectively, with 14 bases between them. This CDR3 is CSCQEGGYGYTF. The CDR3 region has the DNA TGCAGCTGCCAGGAGGGGGGCTATGGCTACACCTTC.

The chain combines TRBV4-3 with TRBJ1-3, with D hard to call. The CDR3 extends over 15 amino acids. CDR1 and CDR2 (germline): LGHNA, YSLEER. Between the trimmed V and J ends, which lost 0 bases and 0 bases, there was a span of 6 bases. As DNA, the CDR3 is TGCGCCAGCAGCCAAGAGGTGTCCTCTGGAAACACCATATATTTT. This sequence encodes CASSQEVSSGNTIYF.

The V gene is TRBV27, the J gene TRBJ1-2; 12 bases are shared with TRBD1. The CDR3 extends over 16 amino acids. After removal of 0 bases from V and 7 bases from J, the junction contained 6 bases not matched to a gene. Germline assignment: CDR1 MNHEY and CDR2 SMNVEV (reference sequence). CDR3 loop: CASSLSRGQGAGGYTF. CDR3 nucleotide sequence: TGTGCCAGCAGTTTATCAAGGGGACAGGGGGCTGGTGGCTACACCTTC.

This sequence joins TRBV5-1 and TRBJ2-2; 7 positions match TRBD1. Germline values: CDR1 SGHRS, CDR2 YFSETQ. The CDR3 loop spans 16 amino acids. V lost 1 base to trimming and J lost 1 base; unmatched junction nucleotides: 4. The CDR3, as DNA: TGCGCCAGCAGCTTGCGGGGACAGAGGAACACCGGGGAGCTGTTTTTT. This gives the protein CASSLRGQRNTGELFF.

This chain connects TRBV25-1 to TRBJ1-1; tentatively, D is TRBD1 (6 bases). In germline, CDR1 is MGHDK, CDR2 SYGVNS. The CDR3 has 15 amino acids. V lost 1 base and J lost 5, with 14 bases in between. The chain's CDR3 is CASSELRGLGTEAFF. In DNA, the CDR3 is TGTGCCAGCAGTGAATTGCGGGGGCTGGGGACTGAAGCTTTCTTT.

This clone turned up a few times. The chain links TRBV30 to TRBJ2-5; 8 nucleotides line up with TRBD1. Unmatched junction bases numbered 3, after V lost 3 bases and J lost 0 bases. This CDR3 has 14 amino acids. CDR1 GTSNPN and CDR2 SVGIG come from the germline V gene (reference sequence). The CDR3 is CAWRAGGYQETQYF. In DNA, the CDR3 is TGTGCCTGGAGAGCAGGGGGCTACCAAGAGACCCAGTACTTC. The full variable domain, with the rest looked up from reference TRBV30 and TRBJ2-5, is SQTIHQWPATLVQPVGSPLSLECTVEGTSNPNLYWYRQAAGRGLQLLFYSVGIGQISSEVPQNLSASRPQDRQFILSSKKLLLSDSGFYLCAWRAGGYQETQYFGPGTRLLVL.

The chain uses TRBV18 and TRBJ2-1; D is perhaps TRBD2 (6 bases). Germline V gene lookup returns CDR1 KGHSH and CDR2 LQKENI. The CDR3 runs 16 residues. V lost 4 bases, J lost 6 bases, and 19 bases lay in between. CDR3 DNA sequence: TGTGCCAGCTCACAGCAGACTAGTGAGGTCAGCAATGAGCAGTTCTTC. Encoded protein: CASSQQTSEVSNEQFF. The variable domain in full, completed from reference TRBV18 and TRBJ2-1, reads NAGVMQNPRHLVRRRGQEARLRCSPMKGHSHVYWYRQLPEEGLKFMVYLQKENIIDESGMPKERFSAEFPKEGPSILRIQQVVRGDSAAYFCASSQQTSEVSNEQFFGPGTRLTVL.